Sequencing of this T cell receptor (beta chain) was carried out in a study of T cell changes during pregnancy in multiple sclerosis. Clones were read by immunoSEQ multiplex PCR, and TCRdb kept only the in-frame ones, dropping some. The repertoire holds 39,000 or so clones, with about 92% as singletons. CDR3 length equals 15 residues. V lost 4 bases to trimming and J lost 0 bases, with 13 bases between them. Per germline, CDR1 SGHKS and CDR2 YYEKEE (reference sequence). The source is a female donor with multiple sclerosis, enrolled in a pregnancy study. This sequence joins TRBV5-5 and TRBJ1-1; TRBD1 might be the D (5 bases). The sequencing used CD8+ T cells from peripheral blood mononuclear cells, collected in the first trimester of pregnancy. The CDR3 sequence: CASSHTGKMNTEAFF. CDR3 sequence (DNA): TGTGCCAGCAGCCACACAGGTAAAATGAACACTGAAGCTTTCTTT.